The entry below describes one T cell receptor (beta chain). The record originates from a study of blood T cell repertoires in COVID-19. In the study overall: The study drew acute and convalescent COVID-19 samples from the United States, Italy and Spain.

Original data processing: How many nucleated cells were present was estimated from reference gene primer amplification. Profiling relied on immunoSEQ multiplex PCR, and the TCRdb table lists in-frame clones only, not all of them. The V and J calls and the clone size are those of that table, but D and trimming were determined from the DNA. This table holds roughly 59,000 clones, more than 75% found once. Germline assignment: CDR1 LNHNV and CDR2 YYDKDF (reference sequence). This CDR3 contains 15 residues. V gave up 5 bases and J gave up 1 base; unmatched junction bases: 7. The chain links TRBV15 to TRBJ1-1; 7 bases match TRBD1. The receptor was isolated from an elderly man with acute or convalescent COVID-19. Sequencing was carried out using peripheral blood. The CDR3 DNA reads TGTGCCACCAGCGGAATGACAGGGAGGAACACTGAAGCTTTCTTT. This gives the protein CATSGMTGRNTEAFF. The complete variable domain, with remaining parts taken from reference TRBV15 and TRBJ1-1, reads DAMVIQNPRYQVTQFGKPVTLSCSQTLNHNVMYWYQQKSSQAPKLLFHYYDKDFNNEADTPDNFQSRRPNTSFCFLDIRSPGLGDTAMYLCATSGMTGRNTEAFFGQGTRLTVV.